The next 21 T cell receptor beta chains were all read from a single sample in a study of Graves' ophthalmopathy and Graves' hyperthyroidism. The authors amplified TCR beta CDR3 regions, and they did so from RNA transcripts for repertoire sequencing. After a first-round RT-PCR with HTBI primers, a second-round multiplex PCR was run. MiXCR, applied by TCRdb to the multiplex PCR reads, yields one record per CDR3 protein. The table lists about 370,000 distinct CDR3 sequences, approximately 17% of them singletons. Sequencing used peripheral blood. These receptors were collected from an adult woman with stable Graves' hyperthyroidism.

This clonotype was detected once. The chain links TRBV12-3 or TRBV12-4 to TRBJ2-2; 9 bases agree with TRBD1. The CDR3 loop spans 18 amino acids. The ends lost 1 base at V and 4 bases at J; junction bases unmatched: 10. CDR3 coding DNA: TGTGCCAGCAGTTTAGGAGGTTACAGGGGGCGTAGCACCGGGGAGCTGTTTTTT. The encoded protein is CASSLGGYRGRSTGELFF.

Only a few counts were recorded for this clonotype. The chain joins TRBV7-6 to TRBJ1-5; D is unclear. Germline CDR1 SGHVS, CDR2 FNYEAQ. This CDR3 comprises 13 residues. V was clipped by 5 bases and J by 5 bases, with 10 bases between them. The CDR3 sequence: CASSRAWDQPQHF. As DNA, the CDR3 is TGTGCCAGCAGCCGGGCTTGGGATCAGCCCCAGCATTTT.

This clonotype has ten or more counts. The chain employs TRBV27 and TRBJ2-5; no definite D call. Germline V lookup: CDR1 MNHEY, CDR2 SMNVEV (reference sequence). V lost 3 bases and J 2 bases, leaving 7 bases between the germline ends. CDR3 length: 13 residues. In DNA form, the CDR3 reads TGTGCCAGCAGTTTGTTTGGTCAAGAGACCCAGTACTTC. The encoded protein is CASSLFGQETQYF.

Notes on this clonotype: This sequence may be a read error, since a much larger clone differs from it by one base. The chain combines TRBV12-3 or TRBV12-4 with TRBJ2-4, with 9 bases matching TRBD1. The CDR3 has 14 residues. V lost 5 bases, J lost 7 bases, and 6 bases stayed unmatched. The CDR3, as DNA: TGTGCCAGCAGTGAAGGGACAGGGAGTAACATTCAGTACTTC. This translates into CASSEGTGSNIQYF.

The table lists this clonotype with many counts. The V gene is TRBV12-3 or TRBV12-4, the J gene TRBJ2-7; D might be TRBD1 (5 bases). Trimming stripped 2 bases from V and 5 bases from J, with 13 bases between. CDR3 length equals 14 residues. The CDR3: CASSLRQHPNEQYF. The CDR3 nucleotides are TGTGCCAGCAGTTTACGACAGCACCCTAACGAGCAGTACTTC.

The chain combines TRBV11-3 with TRBJ1-2; 9 bases line up with TRBD1. Germline-derived CDR1 and CDR2 are SGHNT and YENEEA. V dropped 5 bases and J dropped 2; count of bases not matched to a gene: 6. CDR3 length: 15 residues. The CDR3 loop reads CASSTDRGNNYGYTF. The CDR3 coding sequence is TGTGCCAGCAGCACCGACAGGGGGAACAACTATGGCTACACCTTC.

The sample holds many counts of this clonotype. The rearrangement joins TRBV20-1 to TRBJ2-6; 7 bases are shared with TRBD1. Germline values: CDR1 DFQATT, CDR2 SNEGSKA (reference sequence). CDR3 length equals 16 residues. With V trimmed by 0 bases and J by 2 bases, 4 bases remained unmatched. The CDR3 protein is CSARDLRGPGANVLTF. CDR3 in DNA: TGCAGTGCTAGAGATCTAAGGGGGCCTGGGGCCAACGTCCTGACTTTC.

V usage is TRBV6-5 and J usage is TRBJ2-5; D remains unclear. Trimming took 2 bases from V and 5 from J, leaving 18 bases between them. The germline V gene encodes CDR1 MNHEY and CDR2 SVGAGI. The CDR3 spans 16 residues. The CDR3 reads CASSYALDRAAETQYF. The DNA for the CDR3 is TGTGCCAGCAGTTACGCTCTGGATCGGGCGGCCGAGACCCAGTACTTC.

Only a few counts were recorded for this clonotype. The chain links TRBV20-1 to TRBJ2-7; D is uncertain. V gave up 4 bases and J gave up 3 bases, with 7 bases separating them. Germline-derived CDR1 and CDR2 are DFQATT and SNEGSKA (reference sequence). This CDR3 is built from 11 residues. The CDR3 protein is CSATENYEQYF. CDR3 DNA: TGCAGTGCTACGGAAAACTACGAGCAGTACTTC.

This chain connects TRBV12-3 or TRBV12-4 to TRBJ2-2, with D maybe TRBD2 (6 bases). Between the trimmed V and J ends, which lost 5 bases and 5 bases, there was a span of 9 bases. The CDR3 consists of 13 residues. The CDR3 loop is CASSERGTGELFF. CDR3 bases: TGTGCCAGCAGTGAACGGGGGACCGGGGAGCTGTTTTTT.

This clonotype was recorded at least ten times. The chain carries TRBV20-1 and TRBJ2-7; D tentatively fits TRBD1 or TRBD2 (6 bases each). Trimming stripped 6 bases from V and 3 bases from J, with 12 bases between. The germline gives CDR1 DFQATT, CDR2 SNEGSKA (reference sequence). This CDR3 spans 12 amino acids. The CDR3: CSASRGGYEQYF. The CDR3 bases are TGCAGTGCGAGCAGGGGAGGCTACGAGCAGTACTTC.

This clonotype was seen at least ten times. This chain joins TRBV12-3 or TRBV12-4 and TRBJ2-5; 11 nucleotides line up with TRBD2. The CDR3 has 17 amino acids. After removal of 1 base from V and 6 bases from J, the junction contained 10 bases not matched to a gene. The DNA for the CDR3 is TGTGCCAGCAGTTTAGGGGGTAGCGGGAGGGCAGAAAAGACCCAGTACTTC. Translated: CASSLGGSGRAEKTQYF.

This clonotype has ten or more counts. V usage is TRBV7-9 and J usage is TRBJ2-7; 10 bases agree with TRBD1. CDR3 length: 14 amino acids. Germline CDR1 reads SEHNR; CDR2 reads FQNEAQ (reference sequence). Germline trimming cut 7 bases from V and 4 bases from J; bases unmatched to any gene: 7. DNA of the CDR3: TGTGCCAGCAAGGGGACAGGGGCGTCTTACGAGCAGTACTTC. This translates into CASKGTGASYEQYF.

This clonotype has a count of ten or more. V is TRBV28 and J is TRBJ2-7; 7 bases fit TRBD1. V lost 6 bases to trimming and J lost 3 bases; unmatched junction nucleotides: 2. CDR3 size: 12 residues. Looked up from germline, CDR1 is MDHEN and CDR2 is SYDVKM. The CDR3 DNA sequence: TGTGCCAGCAGGACAGGGTACTACGAGCAGTACTTC. Protein product: CASRTGYYEQYF.

The chain links TRBV20-1 to TRBJ2-7; D not resolved. CDR1 is DFQATT and CDR2 is SNEGSKA in the germline V gene (reference sequence). Between the trimmed V and J ends, which lost 2 bases and 1 base, there was a span of 15 bases. The CDR3 is 15 residues long. In DNA form, the CDR3 reads TGCAGTGCTAGAATGTGGCGCCCTAAGTCCTACGAGCAGTACTTC. It encodes CSARMWRPKSYEQYF.

This clonotype was counted many times. The chain joins TRBV5-1 to TRBJ2-7; possibly TRBD2 for D (5 bases). In germline, CDR1 is SGHRS, CDR2 YFSETQ. The CDR3 spans 16 residues. Between the trimmed V and J ends, which lost 0 bases and 4 bases, there was a span of 17 bases. The CDR3 spells CASSLDYGIRLYEQYF. CDR3 nucleotide sequence: TGCGCCAGCAGCTTGGATTACGGGATAAGACTTTACGAGCAGTACTTC.

The sample holds many counts of this clonotype. The chain employs TRBV19 and TRBJ1-1, with unresolved D. With 3 bases removed from V and 14 bases from J, the gap between germline ends came to 16 bases. The V gene's germline CDR1 is LNHDA and CDR2 SQIVND (reference sequence). CDR3 size: 12 residues. The CDR3 region is CASSMRQVVLFF. In DNA form, the CDR3 reads TGTGCCAGTAGTATGAGGCAGGTCGTATTATTCTTT.

This clonotype was seen at least ten times. V and J are TRBV12-3 or TRBV12-4 and TRBJ2-2; D tentatively fits TRBD1 or TRBD2 (6 bases each). The CDR3 has 13 residues. The V end lost 7 bases, the J end lost 7 bases, and 13 bases lay between the germline ends. The CDR3 DNA reads as TGTGCCAGCACCTACAGGGAGGTCGGGGAGCTGTTTTTT. Amino acid sequence: CASTYREVGELFF.

This clonotype was counted at least ten times. The chain carries TRBV20-1 and TRBJ1-2; unclear D gene. Germline CDR1 reads DFQATT; CDR2 reads SNEGSKA (reference sequence). The V and J ends lost 4 bases and 6 bases respectively, with 6 bases between them. The CDR3 sequence is 10 residues long. The CDR3: CSAIFNGYTF. DNA of the CDR3: TGCAGTGCTATATTCAATGGCTACACCTTC.

This clonotype was seen repeatedly, ten times or more. The chain joins TRBV12-3 or TRBV12-4 to TRBJ1-1; tentatively, D is TRBD1 (6 bases). The CDR3 runs 14 residues. Between the trimmed V and J ends, which lost 5 bases and 4 bases, there was a span of 14 bases. For the CDR3, the DNA is TGTGCCAGCAGTCTACGGCGACAGGTCACTGAAGCTTTCTTT. Encoded protein: CASSLRRQVTEAFF.

V usage is TRBV20-1 and J usage is TRBJ2-5; unclear D gene. CDR1 is DFQATT and CDR2 is SNEGSKA in the germline V gene (reference sequence). This CDR3 contains 13 residues. V lost 3 bases to trimming and J lost 0 bases, with 8 bases between them. The CDR3 DNA is TGCAGTGCTAGCCCCACGTACCAAGAGACCCAGTACTTC. Translating it yields CSASPTYQETQYF.